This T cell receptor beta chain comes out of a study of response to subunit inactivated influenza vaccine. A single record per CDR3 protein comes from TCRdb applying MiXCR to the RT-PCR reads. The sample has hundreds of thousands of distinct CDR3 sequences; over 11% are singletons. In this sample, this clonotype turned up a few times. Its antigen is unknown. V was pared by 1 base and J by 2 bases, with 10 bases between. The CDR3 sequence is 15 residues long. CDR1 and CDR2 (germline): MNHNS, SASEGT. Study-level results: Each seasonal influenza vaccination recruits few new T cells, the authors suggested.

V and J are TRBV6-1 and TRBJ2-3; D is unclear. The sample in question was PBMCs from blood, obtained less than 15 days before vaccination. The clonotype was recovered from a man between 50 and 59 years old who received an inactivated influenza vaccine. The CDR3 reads CASSEGATLTDTQYF. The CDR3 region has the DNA TGTGCCAGCAGTGAAGGAGCGACGCTCACAGATACGCAGTATTTT.